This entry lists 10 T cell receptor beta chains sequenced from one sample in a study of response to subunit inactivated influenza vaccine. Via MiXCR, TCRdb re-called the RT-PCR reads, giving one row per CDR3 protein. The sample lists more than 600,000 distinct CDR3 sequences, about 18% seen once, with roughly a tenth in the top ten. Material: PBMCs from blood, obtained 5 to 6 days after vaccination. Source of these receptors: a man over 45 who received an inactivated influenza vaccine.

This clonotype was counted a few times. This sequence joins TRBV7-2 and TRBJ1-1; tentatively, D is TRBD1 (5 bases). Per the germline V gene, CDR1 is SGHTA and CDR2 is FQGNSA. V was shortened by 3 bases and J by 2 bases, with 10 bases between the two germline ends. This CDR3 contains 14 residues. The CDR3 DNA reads TGTGCCAGCAGCTTCCGGGACCCAAACACTGAAGCTTTCTTT. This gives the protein CASSFRDPNTEAFF.

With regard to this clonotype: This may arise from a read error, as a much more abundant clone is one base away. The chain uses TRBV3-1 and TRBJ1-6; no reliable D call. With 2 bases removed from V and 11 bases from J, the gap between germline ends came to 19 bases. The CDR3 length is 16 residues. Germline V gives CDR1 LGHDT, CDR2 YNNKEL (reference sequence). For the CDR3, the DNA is TGTGCCAGCAGCCAAACCGCGGCCGACATGAGGGCACCCCTCCACTTT. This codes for CASSQTAADMRAPLHF.

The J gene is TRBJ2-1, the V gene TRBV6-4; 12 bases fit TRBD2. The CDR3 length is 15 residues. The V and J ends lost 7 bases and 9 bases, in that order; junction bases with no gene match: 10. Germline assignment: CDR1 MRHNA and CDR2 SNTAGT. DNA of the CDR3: TGTGCCAGCACTCCACTAGCGGGAGGCCGGGGTGAGCAGTTCTTC. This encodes CASTPLAGGRGEQFF.

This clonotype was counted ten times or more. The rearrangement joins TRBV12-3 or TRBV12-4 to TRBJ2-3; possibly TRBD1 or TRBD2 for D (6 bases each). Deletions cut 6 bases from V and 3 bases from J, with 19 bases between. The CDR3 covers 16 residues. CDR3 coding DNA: TGTGCCAGCAGCCTCGGGTGGCAGGGGAGGACAGATACGCAGTATTTT. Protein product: CASSLGWQGRTDTQYF.

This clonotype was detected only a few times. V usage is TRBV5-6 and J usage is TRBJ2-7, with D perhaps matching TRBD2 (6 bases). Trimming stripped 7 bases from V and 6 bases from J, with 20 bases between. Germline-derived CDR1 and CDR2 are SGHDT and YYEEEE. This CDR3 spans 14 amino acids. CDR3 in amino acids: CASSSPGTVSEQYF. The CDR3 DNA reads TGTGCCAGCTCCAGCCCCGGGACTGTTAGCGAGCAGTACTTC.

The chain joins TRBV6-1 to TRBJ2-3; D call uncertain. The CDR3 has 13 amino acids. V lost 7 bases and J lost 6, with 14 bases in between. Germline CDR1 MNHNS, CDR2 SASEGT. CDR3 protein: CASKATLTDTQYF. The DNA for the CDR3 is TGTGCCAGCAAGGCTACTCTCACGGATACGCAGTATTTT.

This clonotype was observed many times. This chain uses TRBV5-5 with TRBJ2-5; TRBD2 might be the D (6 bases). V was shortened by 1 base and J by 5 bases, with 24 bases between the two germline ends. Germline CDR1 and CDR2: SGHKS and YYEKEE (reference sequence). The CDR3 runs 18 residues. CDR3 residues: CASSLMSDGGGVEETQYF. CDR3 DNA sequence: TGTGCCAGCAGCTTGATGTCGGATGGCGGAGGGGTAGAGGAGACCCAGTACTTC. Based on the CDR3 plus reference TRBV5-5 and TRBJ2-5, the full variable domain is DAGVTQSPTHLIKTRGQQVTLRCSPISGHKSVSWYQQVLGQGPQFIFQYYEKEERGRGNFPDRFSARQFPNYSSELNVNALLLGDSALYLCASSLMSDGGGVEETQYFGPGTRLLVL.

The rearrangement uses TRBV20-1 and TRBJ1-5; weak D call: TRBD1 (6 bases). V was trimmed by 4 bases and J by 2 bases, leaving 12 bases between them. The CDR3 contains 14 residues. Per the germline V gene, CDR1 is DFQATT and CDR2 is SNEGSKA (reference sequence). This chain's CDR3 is CSANRDGGNQPQHF. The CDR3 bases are TGCAGTGCTAACAGGGACGGTGGCAATCAGCCCCAGCATTTT.

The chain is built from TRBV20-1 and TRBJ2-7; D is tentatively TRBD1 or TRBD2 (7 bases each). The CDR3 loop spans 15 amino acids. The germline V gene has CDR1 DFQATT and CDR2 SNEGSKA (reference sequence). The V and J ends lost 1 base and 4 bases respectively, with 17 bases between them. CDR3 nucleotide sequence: TGCAGTGCTAGAGGGAAGACAGGGACTACTTACGAGCAGTACTTC. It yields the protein CSARGKTGTTYEQYF.

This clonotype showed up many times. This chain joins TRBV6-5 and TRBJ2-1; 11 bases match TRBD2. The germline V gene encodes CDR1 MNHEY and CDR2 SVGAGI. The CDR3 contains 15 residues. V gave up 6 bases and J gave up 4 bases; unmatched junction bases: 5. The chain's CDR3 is CASRLAGGIYNEQFF. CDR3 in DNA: TGTGCCAGCAGATTAGCGGGAGGGATTTACAATGAGCAGTTCTTC.